The 10 T cell receptor beta chains given below trace back to one sample, sequenced in a study of blood T cell repertoires in COVID-19. The data were produced by immunoSEQ multiplex PCR, yet TCRdb's version contains in-frame clones alone and is incomplete. The table has about 170,000 clones, around two thirds seen once. The sequencing input was peripheral blood. These TCRs come from a woman of 80 years or more with acute or convalescent COVID-19.

The V gene is TRBV25-1, the J gene TRBJ2-3; D possibly corresponds to TRBD2 (6 bases). Germline lookup yields CDR1 MGHDK and CDR2 SYGVNS. The V end was cut by 6 bases, the J end by 4 bases, with 23 bases between. The CDR3 has 17 amino acids. The CDR3 spells CASSALNGRGIADTQYF. The CDR3, as DNA: TGTGCCAGCAGCGCACTGAATGGGCGGGGAATCGCAGATACGCAGTATTTT.

The chain is built from TRBV6-5 and TRBJ1-1; D gene unclear. V was shortened by 6 bases and J by 1 base, with 12 bases between the two germline ends. The CDR3 extends over 14 amino acids. CDR1 is MNHEY and CDR2 is SVGAGI in the germline V gene. The CDR3 here is CASRWAGRNTEAFF. The CDR3 nucleotides are TGTGCCAGCAGGTGGGCGGGGAGGAACACTGAAGCTTTCTTT.

This clone appeared a few times. The J gene is TRBJ2-5, the V gene TRBV6-2 or TRBV6-3; D is undetermined. V lost 1 base and J 1 base, leaving 10 bases between the germline ends. The CDR3 contains 15 residues. Germline-derived CDR1 and CDR2 are MNHEY and SVGEGT. The CDR3 here is CASSYLQNLQETQYF. CDR3 coding DNA: TGTGCCAGCAGTTACTTACAGAATCTCCAAGAGACCCAGTACTTC.

The chain joins TRBV7-7 to TRBJ2-3; TRBD2 matches at 10 bases. CDR1 and CDR2 (germline): SSHAT, FNYEAQ (reference sequence). With 5 bases clipped from V and 2 bases from J, the junction kept 4 bases outside the gene matches. CDR3 length: 15 residues. In DNA form, the CDR3 reads TGTGCCAGCAGCCTCGGACTAGCGGCCACAGATACGCAGTATTTT. It encodes CASSLGLAATDTQYF.

This clone occurred a few times. The J gene is TRBJ2-2, the V gene TRBV5-1, with TRBD2 matching 9 bases. The V gene end was trimmed by 4 bases and the J gene end by 5 bases; junction bases not matched to a gene: 9. Germline assignment: CDR1 SGHRS and CDR2 YFSETQ. This CDR3 is built from 16 residues. The CDR3 region is CASSPSSGSLTGELFF. CDR3 in DNA: TGCGCCAGCAGCCCGAGTAGCGGGAGTTTAACCGGGGAGCTGTTTTTT. Filled out from reference TRBV5-1 and TRBJ2-2, the complete variable domain reads KAGVTQTPRYLIKTRGQQVTLSCSPISGHRSVSWYQQTPGQGLQFLFEYFSETQRNKGNFPGRFSGRQFSNSRSEMNVSTLELGDSALYLCASSPSSGSLTGELFFGEGSRLTVL.

This chain links TRBV19 with TRBJ1-1; no definite D call. Trimming took off 7 bases at V and 1 base at J, with 22 bases between the two ends. Germline-derived CDR1 and CDR2 are LNHDA and SQIVND (reference sequence). The CDR3 is 17 amino acids. This chain's CDR3 is CASNYEGSPSGNTEAFF. The DNA for the CDR3 is TGTGCCAGTAATTATGAGGGCAGCCCCTCGGGGAACACTGAAGCTTTCTTT. Based on the CDR3 plus reference TRBV19 and TRBJ1-1, the full variable domain is DGGITQSPKYLFRKEGQNVTLSCEQNLNHDAMYWYRQDPGQGLRLIYYSQIVNDFQKGDIAEGYSVSREKKESFPLTVTSAQKNPTAFYLCASNYEGSPSGNTEAFFGQGTRLTVV.

The rearrangement joins TRBV28 to TRBJ2-2, with a weak D call TRBD1 (6 bases). The ends were cut back, 7 bases at V and 0 bases at J, with 15 bases in the middle. The CDR3 sequence is 16 residues long. The germline CDR1 and CDR2 sequences are MDHEN and SYDVKM. The CDR3 bases are TGTGCCAGCACCCTCGGGACATTGACGAACACCGGGGAGCTGTTTTTT. Amino acid sequence: CASTLGTLTNTGELFF.

The V and J genes are TRBV10-3 and TRBJ1-1; D perhaps matches TRBD1 (6 bases). This CDR3 has 14 residues. Trimming removed 5 bases from V and 0 bases from J, with 10 bases in between. Per germline, CDR1 ENHRY and CDR2 SYGVKD. The CDR3 sequence is CAISSGDMNTEAFF. CDR3 in DNA: TGTGCCATCAGTTCAGGGGACATGAACACTGAAGCTTTCTTT.

This clone was recorded a few times. The chain couples TRBV6-5 to TRBJ1-2; D unclear. The germline V gene encodes CDR1 MNHEY and CDR2 SVGAGI. V lost 8 bases and J lost 2, with 9 bases in between. The CDR3 is 12 amino acids. CDR3 loop: CASFDKNYGYTF. CDR3 nucleotide sequence: TGTGCCAGCTTCGACAAGAACTATGGCTACACCTTC.

J is TRBJ2-7 and V is TRBV2; D perhaps matches TRBD1 (5 bases). There are 12 residues in the CDR3. Trimming shortened V by 8 bases and J by 6 bases, and 14 bases separated the two germline ends. Germline CDR1 reads SNHLY; CDR2 reads FYNNEI. The CDR3 spells CASRQQSREQYF. CDR3 nucleotides: TGTGCCAGCCGACAGCAGTCACGCGAGCAGTACTTC.